Presented here are 22 T cell receptor beta chains from one specimen sequenced in a study of blood T cells in healthy people across ages. Next came a second PCR, run for about 6 to 11 cycles, which used a sample-barcoded 5' primer along with a J-beta primer mix. TCRdb redid the calling of the 5' RACE reads with MiXCR, one entry per CDR3 protein. Of roughly 1.5 million distinct CDR3 sequences detected, approximately 43% appear once; the ten largest clones hold around 4%. The specimen sequenced was blood. These receptors all stem from a woman under 30 in good health.

This clonotype turned up a few times. The chain combines TRBV3-1 with TRBJ2-1; the match to TRBD2 covers 8 bases. The ends lost 6 bases at V and 7 bases at J; junction bases unmatched: 14. CDR1 is LGHDT and CDR2 is YNNKEL in the germline V gene (reference sequence). The CDR3 spans 16 residues. The CDR3 is CASRSWAGTSPNEQFF. The CDR3 DNA follows: TGTGCCAGCAGATCCTGGGCCGGGACTAGTCCAAATGAGCAGTTCTTC.

The chain employs TRBV4-3 and TRBJ1-2; possible D gene TRBD1, 6 bases. CDR1 is LGHNA and CDR2 is YSLEER in the germline V gene. V lost 0 bases, J lost 5 bases, and 22 bases lay in between. The CDR3 is 18 amino acids. CDR3 DNA: TGCGCCAGCAGCCAAGATACGCCCCTTGGGGGGGCTGGGTATGGCTACACCTTC. Residues: CASSQDTPLGGAGYGYTF.

This clonotype appeared a single time. This chain connects TRBV28 to TRBJ2-7; maybe TRBD2 (5 bases). This CDR3 comprises 13 residues. Per the germline V gene, CDR1 is MDHEN and CDR2 is SYDVKM. The V gene lost 4 bases and the J gene lost 5 bases, with 12 bases spanning the gap. CDR3 bases: TGTGCCAGCAGTTGTCGAGGGCTCCACGAGCAGTACTTC. Translated: CASSCRGLHEQYF.

With respect to this clonotype: At one boundary the junction diverges from the germline segment, which might be a read error. This chain uses TRBV6-2 or TRBV6-3 with TRBJ1-3, with TRBD1 identical over 7 bases. This CDR3 is 19 amino acids long. Germline assignment: CDR1 MNHEY and CDR2 SVGEGT. CDR3 sequence reads: CASSYSITSGQLSENTIYF. The CDR3 bases are TGTGCCAGCAGTTACTCGATAACCTCGGGACAGCTCTCTGAAAACACCATATATTTT.

The sample holds a few counts of this clonotype. The gene calls are TRBV2 and TRBJ2-1; tentatively, D is TRBD2 (6 bases). Trimming left V 7 bases short and J 4 bases short, with 11 bases between. The germline V gene has CDR1 SNHLY and CDR2 FYNNEI. There are 13 residues in the CDR3. The CDR3 reads CASNAGTYNEQFF. CDR3 coding DNA: TGTGCCAGCAATGCCGGGACTTACAATGAGCAGTTCTTC.

The rearrangement links TRBV13 to TRBJ2-3; D gene ambiguous. Looked up from germline, CDR1 is PRHDT and CDR2 is FYEKMQ (reference sequence). The CDR3 spans 17 residues. V lost 8 bases, J lost 3 bases, and 24 bases lay in between. Here the CDR3 DNA reads TGTGCCAGCGGAACGAACCTGGACCGGGTTTCAACAGATACGCAGTATTTT. It translates to CASGTNLDRVSTDTQYF. Variable domain in full (rest from reference TRBV13 and TRBJ2-3): AAGVIQSPRHLIKEKRETATLKCYPIPRHDTVYWYQQGPGQDPQFLISFYEKMQSDKGSIPDRFSAQQFSDYHSELNMSSLELGDSALYFCASGTNLDRVSTDTQYFGPGTRLTVL.

There are a few counts of this clonotype. The gene calls are TRBV4-3 and TRBJ2-7, with D perhaps TRBD1 or TRBD2 (5 bases each). Germline V gene lookup returns CDR1 LGHNA and CDR2 YSLEER. The CDR3 is 15 residues long. Deletions cut 4 bases from V and 1 base from J, with 14 bases between. CDR3 nucleotide sequence: TGCGCCAGCAGCCTGACCTGGGACGGATCCTACGAGCAGTACTTC. Translation gives CASSLTWDGSYEQYF.

The chain's CDR3 is CATSRTDSYEQYF. The CDR3 bases are TGTGCCACCAGCCGGACGGACTCCTACGAGCAGTACTTC. V gene TRBV15 combines with J gene TRBJ2-7, with unresolved D. The CDR3 length is 13 residues. Trimming shortened V by 5 bases and J by 0 bases, and 8 bases separated the two germline ends. Germline loops: CDR1 LNHNV, CDR2 YYDKDF (reference sequence).

Note on this clonotype: A junction end diverges from the germline sequence, so it may reflect a read error. The chain carries TRBV6-2 or TRBV6-3 and TRBJ1-2, with 7 bases identical to TRBD1. The germline gives CDR1 MNHEY, CDR2 SVGEGT. This CDR3 is built from 14 residues. The CDR3 bases are TGTGCCGGCAGTTACCCACAGGGGATTGGTGGCTACACCTTC. It specifies CAGSYPQGIGGYTF.

This sequence joins TRBV20-1 and TRBJ2-1; no clear D gene. The CDR3 covers 14 residues. The germline V gene encodes CDR1 DFQATT and CDR2 SNEGSKA (reference sequence). Trimming cost V 1 base and J 1 base, with 8 bases left between them. CDR3 DNA sequence: TGCAGTGCTAGAGGCCAGCTATCCTACAATGAGCAGTTCTTC. Protein sequence: CSARGQLSYNEQFF.

V usage is TRBV29-1 and J usage is TRBJ2-7; D is unresolved. CDR3 length: 14 amino acids. V was shortened by 1 base and J by 0 bases, with 10 bases between the two germline ends. Per the germline V gene, CDR1 is SQVTM and CDR2 is ANQGSEA. The DNA of the CDR3 is TGCAGCGTTGAAGTCAGGCTGCCCTCCTACGAGCAGTACTTC. Translation: CSVEVRLPSYEQYF.

Worth noting for this clonotype: The junction does not match germline at one end; this may be a read error. V is TRBV7-2 and J is TRBJ2-2; 12 nucleotides match TRBD1. This CDR3 comprises 14 residues. Germline V lookup: CDR1 SGHTA, CDR2 FQGNSA. This CDR3 is CASSRDRGPGELFF. Here the CDR3 DNA reads TGCGCCAGTAGCCGGGACAGGGGGCCCGGGGAGCTGTTTTTT.

About this clonotype: This may come from a read error, since a much larger clone is one base off. The rearrangement links TRBV29-1 to TRBJ2-5; D may be TRBD1 (5 bases). The DNA end is more similar to TRBJ2-7, so the J call may be wrong. Germline CDR1 is SQVTM and CDR2 is ANQGSEA. The CDR3 is made up of 13 amino acids. As DNA, the CDR3 is TGCAACGTGATGATTCGGACATTCAACGAGCAGTACTTC. Translated: CNVMIRTFNEQYF.

V usage is TRBV9 and J usage is TRBJ1-2, with D possibly being TRBD1 (6 bases). Between the trimmed V and J ends, which lost 0 bases and 2 bases, there was a span of 11 bases. The CDR3 runs to 15 residues. The germline CDR1 and CDR2 sequences are SGDLS and YYNGEE. In DNA, the CDR3 is TGTGCCAGCAGCGTAGGTCAGGGGCCGAACTATGGCTACACCTTC. Translating it yields CASSVGQGPNYGYTF. Full variable domain (outside the CDR3, taken from reference TRBV9 and TRBJ1-2): DSGVTQTPKHLITATGQRVTLRCSPRSGDLSVYWYQQSLDQGLQFLIQYYNGEERAKGNILERFSAQQFPDLHSELNLSSLELGDSALYFCASSVGQGPNYGYTFGSGTRLTVV.

This clonotype was seen a few times. The gene calls are TRBV29-1 and TRBJ2-5, with unresolved D. Germline V gene data show CDR1 as SQVTM and CDR2 as ANQGSEA. This CDR3 contains 12 residues. The V end lost 5 bases, the J end lost 8 bases, and 15 bases lay between the germline ends. CDR3 bases: TGCAGCGTTCTGGTAACAAGAGATACCCAGTACTTC. Amino acids: CSVLVTRDTQYF.

The chain couples TRBV5-1 to TRBJ2-1, with 7 bases identical to TRBD1. After removal of 3 bases from V and 4 bases from J, the junction contained 10 bases not matched to a gene. There are 16 residues in the CDR3. Germline CDR1 and CDR2: SGHRS and YFSETQ. The CDR3 sequence is CASSSLDRAQYNEQFF. For the CDR3, the DNA is TGCGCCAGCAGCTCCCTAGACAGGGCCCAATACAATGAGCAGTTCTTC.

V usage is TRBV20-1 and J usage is TRBJ2-3, with 7 bases aligning to TRBD2. CDR3 size: 15 residues. CDR1 is DFQATT, CDR2 SNEGSKA, per germline (reference sequence). V was clipped by 1 base and J by 5 bases; unmatched bases: 9. CDR3 bases: TGCAGTGCTAGAGGCGCGGCGGGAGCTGTAGATACGCAGTATTTT. Translated, it gives CSARGAAGAVDTQYF.

The rearrangement joins TRBV5-1 to TRBJ2-5, with D hard to call. The end of the DNA aligns better with TRBJ2-7, so the J call may be wrong. The CDR3 has 14 amino acids. Germline V CDR1 and CDR2: SGHRS, YFSETQ. CDR3 protein: CASSPSGFRYEQYF. The CDR3 DNA sequence: TGCGCCAGCAGCCCATCGGGTTTCCGATACGAGCAGTACTTC.

A remark on this clonotype: A read error may explain this, as a much larger clone is one base away. The chain combines TRBV6-6 with TRBJ1-2, with 7 nucleotides matching TRBD1. Germline V lookup: CDR1 MNHNY, CDR2 SVGAGI (reference sequence). CDR3 size: 14 residues. The CDR3 DNA is TGTGCCAGCAGTCTCGGACAGGCCAACTATGGCCACACCTTC. It is translated as CASSLGQANYGHTF.

The chain links TRBV20-1 to TRBJ1-2; 10 bases align to TRBD1. CDR3 length equals 14 residues. CDR1 is DFQATT and CDR2 is SNEGSKA in the germline V gene (reference sequence). J lost 3 bases, V lost 3 bases, and 4 bases had no gene match. The CDR3 region is CSARPGTGDYGYTF. The CDR3 DNA is TGCAGTGCTAGGCCGGGGACAGGGGACTATGGCTACACCTTC.

This clonotype appeared a few times. The V gene is TRBV7-9, the J gene TRBJ2-1; no clear D gene. V was clipped by 1 base and J by 8 bases, with 9 bases between them. This CDR3 is 13 amino acids long. Germline V gives CDR1 SEHNR, CDR2 FQNEAQ (reference sequence). The CDR3 DNA reads TGTGCCAGCAGCTTAGTAGTTGGGGATGAGCAGTTCTTC. Amino acids: CASSLVVGDEQFF.

This clonotype was counted a few times. The chain links TRBV7-2 to TRBJ1-1; D is unclear. There are 13 residues in the CDR3. The ends were cut back, 8 bases at V and 0 bases at J, with 10 bases in the middle. In germline, CDR1 is SGHTA, CDR2 FQGNSA. The CDR3 loop is CASRKGLNTEAFF. For the CDR3, the DNA is TGTGCCAGCCGGAAGGGCTTGAACACTGAAGCTTTCTTT.